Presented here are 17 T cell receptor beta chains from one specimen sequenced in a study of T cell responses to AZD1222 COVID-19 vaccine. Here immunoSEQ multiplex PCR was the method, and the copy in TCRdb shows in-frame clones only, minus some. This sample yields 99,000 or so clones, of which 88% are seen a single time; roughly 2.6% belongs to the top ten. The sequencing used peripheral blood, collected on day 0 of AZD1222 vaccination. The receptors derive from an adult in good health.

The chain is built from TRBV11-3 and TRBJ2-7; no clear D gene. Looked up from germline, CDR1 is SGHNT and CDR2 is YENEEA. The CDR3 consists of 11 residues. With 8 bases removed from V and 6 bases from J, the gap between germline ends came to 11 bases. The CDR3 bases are TGTGCCAGCGGCCTATACCTCGAGCAGTACTTC. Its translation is CASGLYLEQYF.

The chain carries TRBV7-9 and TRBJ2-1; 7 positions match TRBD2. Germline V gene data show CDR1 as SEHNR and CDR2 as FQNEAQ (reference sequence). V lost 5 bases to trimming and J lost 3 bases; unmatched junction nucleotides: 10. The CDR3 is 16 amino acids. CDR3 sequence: CASSESGMGLYNEQFF. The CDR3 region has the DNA TGTGCCAGCAGCGAGAGCGGGATGGGGCTCTACAATGAGCAGTTCTTC.

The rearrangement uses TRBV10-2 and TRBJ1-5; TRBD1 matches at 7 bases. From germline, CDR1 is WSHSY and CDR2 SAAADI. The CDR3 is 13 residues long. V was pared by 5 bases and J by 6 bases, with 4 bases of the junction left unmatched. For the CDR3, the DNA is TGCGCCAGCAGTTCCACAGGGGTTCAGCCCCAGCATTTT. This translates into CASSSTGVQPQHF.

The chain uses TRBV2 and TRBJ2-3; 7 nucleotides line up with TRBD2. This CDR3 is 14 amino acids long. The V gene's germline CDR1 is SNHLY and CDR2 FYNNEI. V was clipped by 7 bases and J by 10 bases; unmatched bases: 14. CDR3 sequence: CASIPARREGSQYF. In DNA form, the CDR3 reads TGTGCCAGCATACCCGCCCGGAGGGAGGGGTCGCAGTATTTT. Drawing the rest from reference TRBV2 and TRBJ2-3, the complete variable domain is EPEVTQTPSHQVTQMGQEVILRCVPISNHLYFYWYRQILGQKVEFLVSFYNNEISEKSEIFDDQFSVERPDGSNFTLKIRSTKLEDSAMYFCASIPARREGSQYFGPGTRLTVL.

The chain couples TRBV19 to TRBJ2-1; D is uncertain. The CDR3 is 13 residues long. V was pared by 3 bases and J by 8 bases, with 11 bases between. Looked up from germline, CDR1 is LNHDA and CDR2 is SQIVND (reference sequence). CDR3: CASSITSAHEQFF. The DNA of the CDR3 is TGTGCCAGTAGTATTACCAGCGCTCATGAGCAGTTCTTC. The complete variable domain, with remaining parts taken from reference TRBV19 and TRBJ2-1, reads DGGITQSPKYLFRKEGQNVTLSCEQNLNHDAMYWYRQDPGQGLRLIYYSQIVNDFQKGDIAEGYSVSREKKESFPLTVTSAQKNPTAFYLCASSITSAHEQFFGPGTRLTVL.

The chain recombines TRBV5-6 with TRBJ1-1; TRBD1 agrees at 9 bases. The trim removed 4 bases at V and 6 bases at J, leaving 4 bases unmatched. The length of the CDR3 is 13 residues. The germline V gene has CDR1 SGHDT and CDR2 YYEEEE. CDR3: CASSTRTGAEAFF. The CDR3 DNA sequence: TGTGCCAGCAGCACAAGGACAGGGGCTGAAGCTTTCTTT.

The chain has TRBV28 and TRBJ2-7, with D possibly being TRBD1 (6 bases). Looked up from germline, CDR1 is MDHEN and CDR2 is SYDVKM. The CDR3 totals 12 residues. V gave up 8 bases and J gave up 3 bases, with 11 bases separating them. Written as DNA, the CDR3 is TGTGCCAGCCGGGACACCCTCTACGAGCAGTACTTC. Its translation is CASRDTLYEQYF.

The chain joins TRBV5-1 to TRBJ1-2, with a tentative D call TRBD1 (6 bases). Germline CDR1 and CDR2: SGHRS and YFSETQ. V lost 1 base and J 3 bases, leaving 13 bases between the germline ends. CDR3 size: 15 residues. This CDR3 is CASSLLTGGDYGYTF. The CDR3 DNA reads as TGCGCCAGCAGCTTGTTAACCGGGGGCGACTATGGCTACACCTTC.

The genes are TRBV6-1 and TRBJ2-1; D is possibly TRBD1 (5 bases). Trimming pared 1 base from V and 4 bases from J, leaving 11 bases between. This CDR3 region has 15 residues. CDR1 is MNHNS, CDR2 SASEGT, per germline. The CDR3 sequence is CASSEDKGSYNEQFF. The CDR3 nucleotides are TGTGCCAGCAGTGAAGATAAGGGGTCATACAATGAGCAGTTCTTC.

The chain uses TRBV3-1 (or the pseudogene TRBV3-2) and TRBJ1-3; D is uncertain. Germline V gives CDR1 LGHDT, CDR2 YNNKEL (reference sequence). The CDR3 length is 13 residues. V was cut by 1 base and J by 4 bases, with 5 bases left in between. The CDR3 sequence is CASSQGEGNTIYF. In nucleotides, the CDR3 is TGTGCCAGCAGCCAAGGGGAGGGAAACACCATATATTTT.

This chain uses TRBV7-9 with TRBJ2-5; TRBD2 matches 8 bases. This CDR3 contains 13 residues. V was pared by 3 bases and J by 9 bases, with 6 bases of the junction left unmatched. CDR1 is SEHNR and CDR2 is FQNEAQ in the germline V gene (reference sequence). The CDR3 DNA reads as TGTGCCAGCAGCTTTAGCGGGACCGGTTCCCAGTACTTC. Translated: CASSFSGTGSQYF.

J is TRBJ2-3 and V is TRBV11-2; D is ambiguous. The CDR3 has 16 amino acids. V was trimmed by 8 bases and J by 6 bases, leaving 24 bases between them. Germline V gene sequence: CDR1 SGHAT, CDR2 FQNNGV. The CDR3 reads CASPAPGPINRDTQYF. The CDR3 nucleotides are TGTGCCAGCCCCGCCCCAGGACCCATAAACCGGGATACGCAGTATTTT.

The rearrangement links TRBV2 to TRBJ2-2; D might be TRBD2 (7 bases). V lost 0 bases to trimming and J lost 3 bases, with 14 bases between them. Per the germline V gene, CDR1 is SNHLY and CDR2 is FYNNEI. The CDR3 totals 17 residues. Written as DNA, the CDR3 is TGTGCCAGCAGTGAAGCCCTAGAGGGGGGGGACACCGGGGAGCTGTTTTTT. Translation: CASSEALEGGDTGELFF.

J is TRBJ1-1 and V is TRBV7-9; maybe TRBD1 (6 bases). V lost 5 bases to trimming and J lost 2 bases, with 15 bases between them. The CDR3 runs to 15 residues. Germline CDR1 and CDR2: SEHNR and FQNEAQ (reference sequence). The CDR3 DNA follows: TGTGCCAGCAGCCCAGGGGCCGCCCGCAACACTGAAGCTTTCTTT. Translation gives CASSPGAARNTEAFF. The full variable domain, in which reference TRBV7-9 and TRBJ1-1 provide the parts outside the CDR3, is DTGVSQNPRHKITKRGQNVTFRCDPISEHNRLYWYRQTLGQGPEFLTYFQNEAQLEKSRLLSDRFSAERPKGSFSTLEIQRTEQGDSAMYLCASSPGAARNTEAFFGQGTRLTVV.

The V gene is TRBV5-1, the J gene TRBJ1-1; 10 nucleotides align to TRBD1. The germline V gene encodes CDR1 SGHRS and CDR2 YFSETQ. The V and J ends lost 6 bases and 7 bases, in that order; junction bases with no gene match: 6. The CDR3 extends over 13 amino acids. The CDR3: CASTDRTGGEAFF. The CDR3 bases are TGCGCCAGCACCGACCGGACAGGGGGTGAAGCTTTCTTT.

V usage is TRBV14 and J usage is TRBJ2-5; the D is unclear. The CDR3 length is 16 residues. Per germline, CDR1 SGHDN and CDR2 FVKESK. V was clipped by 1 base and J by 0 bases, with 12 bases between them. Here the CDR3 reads CASSQGVVQDQETQYF. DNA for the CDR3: TGTGCCAGCAGCCAAGGGGTAGTGCAGGACCAAGAGACCCAGTACTTC.

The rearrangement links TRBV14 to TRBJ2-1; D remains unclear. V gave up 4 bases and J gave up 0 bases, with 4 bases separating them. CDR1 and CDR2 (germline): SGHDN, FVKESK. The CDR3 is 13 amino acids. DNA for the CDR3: TGTGCCAGCAGCCGTACCTCCTACAATGAGCAGTTCTTC. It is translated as CASSRTSYNEQFF.